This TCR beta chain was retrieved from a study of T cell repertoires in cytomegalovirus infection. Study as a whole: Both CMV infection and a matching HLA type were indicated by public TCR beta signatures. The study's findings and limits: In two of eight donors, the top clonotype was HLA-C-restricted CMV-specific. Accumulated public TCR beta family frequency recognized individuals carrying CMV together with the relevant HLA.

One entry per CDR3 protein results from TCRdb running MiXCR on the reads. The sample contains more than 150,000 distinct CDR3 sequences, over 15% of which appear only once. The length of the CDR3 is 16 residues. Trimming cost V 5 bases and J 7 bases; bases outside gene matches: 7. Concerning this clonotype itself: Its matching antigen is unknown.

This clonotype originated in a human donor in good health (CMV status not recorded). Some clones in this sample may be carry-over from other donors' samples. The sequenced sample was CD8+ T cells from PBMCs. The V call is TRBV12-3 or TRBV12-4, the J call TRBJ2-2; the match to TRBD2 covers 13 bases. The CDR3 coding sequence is TGTGCCAGCAGTGGACTAGCGGGAGTTATCAGCGGGGAGCTGTTTTTT. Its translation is CASSGLAGVISGELFF.